Here is one T cell receptor beta chain with its context. Its antigen is not identified. Germline and junction disagree at one end, which may indicate a read error. The data originate from a study of blood T cells in healthy people across ages. Findings and limits, study-wide: As age increased, TCR beta diversity per million T cells fell in a roughly linear fashion.

They isolated at least 6 million PBMCs from each sample. The CDR3 consists of 14 residues. The germline V gene encodes CDR1 MGHDK and CDR2 SYGVNS. Through a sample-barcoded 5' primer and a J-beta primer mix, a second PCR was run for roughly 7 to 11 cycles. MiXCR was run by TCRdb on the 5' RACE reads, yielding one entry per CDR3 protein. The repertoire has more than 700,000 distinct CDR3 sequences, around half of them found once; the top ten carry around a sixth. V usage is TRBV25-1 and J usage is TRBJ2-2; TRBD1 might be the D (6 bases). Input material: blood. The TCR sequence derives from a man aged 80 or over in good health. This chain's CDR3 is CAGSDGTNTGELFF. The CDR3 DNA reads TGTGCCGGCAGTGACGGGACAAACACCGGGGAGCTGTTTTTT.